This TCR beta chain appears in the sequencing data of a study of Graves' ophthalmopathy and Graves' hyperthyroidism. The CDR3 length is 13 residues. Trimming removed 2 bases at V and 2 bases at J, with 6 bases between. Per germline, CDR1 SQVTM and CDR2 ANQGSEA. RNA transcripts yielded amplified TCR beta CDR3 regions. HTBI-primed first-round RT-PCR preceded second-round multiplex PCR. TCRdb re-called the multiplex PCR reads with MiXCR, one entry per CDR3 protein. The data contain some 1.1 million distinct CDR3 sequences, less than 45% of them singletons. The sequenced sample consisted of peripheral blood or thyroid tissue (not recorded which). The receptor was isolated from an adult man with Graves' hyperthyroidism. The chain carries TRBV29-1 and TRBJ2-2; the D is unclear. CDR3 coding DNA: TGCAGCGTTGAATTTGCCAACACCGGGGAGCTGTTTTTT. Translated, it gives CSVEFANTGELFF.